This TCR beta chain was identified in a study of regulatory T cells in long-lasting Graves disease. In its sample, this clonotype was seen many times. Its antigen is currently unknown. One end of the junction varies from germline; a read error may be responsible. Regarding the study as a whole: Reduced TCR diversity was observed in persistent Graves' patients versus newly diagnosed patients. The number of shared public clonotypes was higher in persistent patients (approximately 2,500) than new patients (966).

Sequencing libraries for TCR beta were prepared with iRepertoire HTBI primers and Arm-PCR of CDR3 regions. One entry per CDR3 protein results from TCRdb running MiXCR on the multiplex PCR reads. The sample carries 420,000 or so distinct CDR3 sequences, roughly 17% recorded once. Time point in this sample: newly diagnosed GD, antithyroid drugs for less than 3 months. PBMC RNA was the source of the TCR library. The CDR3 consists of 14 residues. CDR1 MNHEY and CDR2 SMNVEV come from the germline V gene (reference sequence). These data were also reused for a study on T cells in Graves' hyperthyroidism and ophthalmopathy. That study adds: An initial round of RT-PCR targeting the TCR CDR3 relied on the HTBI primer set.

The chain carries TRBV27 and TRBJ2-7; 9 bases match TRBD2. This sequence originates from a woman aged 18-29 years with Graves disease. Specimen: peripheral blood mononuclear cells (PBMCs), collected at new diagnosis, from a patient treated with antithyroid drugs. The CDR3 region has the DNA TGTGCCAGCAGTTTAGCGGGAGGGGCCTACAAGCAGTACTTC. It encodes CASSLAGGAYKQYF.